This section outlines one T cell receptor (beta chain) sequence together with its context. Generated by immunoSEQ multiplex PCR, the TCRdb table keeps only in-frame clones and is missing some. The table lists fewer than 450,000 clones, 90% of them singletons, with about 0.6% in the top ten. This entry belongs to a study of blood T cell repertoires in COVID-19. Participants' own reports of clinical history determined their cohort assignment. The junction had 8 bases not matched to a gene; V was cut back by 4 bases and J by 4 bases. CDR3 length: 16 residues. Germline V gene lookup returns CDR1 LNHDA and CDR2 SQIVND (reference sequence).

The chain joins TRBV19 to TRBJ1-5; 9 bases align to TRBD1. The sample taken for sequencing was PBMCs or T cells enriched from blood (not recorded which). The TCR was taken from a man aged 18-30 years who had recovered from COVID-19. CDR3 nucleotide sequence: TGTGCCAGTAGTAGATCGGACAGGGGAGTAAATCAGCCCCAGCATTTT. This sequence encodes CASSRSDRGVNQPQHF. Variable domain in full (rest from reference TRBV19 and TRBJ1-5): DGGITQSPKYLFRKEGQNVTLSCEQNLNHDAMYWYRQDPGQGLRLIYYSQIVNDFQKGDIAEGYSVSREKKESFPLTVTSAQKNPTAFYLCASSRSDRGVNQPQHFGDGTRLSIL.